The 3 T cell receptor beta chains below were found in one sample sequenced in a study of blood T cell repertoires in COVID-19. Produced via immunoSEQ multiplex PCR; TCRdb's table is partial and in-frame only. This sample has some 150,000 clones, with approximately 90% found just once. Material for sequencing was peripheral blood. The origin of the receptors is a woman in her sixties or seventies who had recovered from COVID-19.

The gene calls are TRBV4-3 and TRBJ2-1, with 8 bases fitting TRBD1. J was trimmed by 3 bases and V by 2 bases; bases with no gene match: 3. Germline-derived CDR1 and CDR2 are LGHNA and YSLEER. The CDR3 runs 15 residues. The CDR3 loop is CASSQNGQGYNEQFF. The CDR3 DNA reads as TGCGCCAGCAGCCAAAACGGACAGGGCTACAATGAGCAGTTCTTC.

V gene TRBV28 combines with J gene TRBJ1-2; weak D call: TRBD1 (6 bases). Trimming removed 1 base from V and 7 bases from J, with 10 bases in between. The CDR3 spans 13 residues. Germline assignment: CDR1 MDHEN and CDR2 SYDVKM. CDR3 DNA: TGTGCCAGCAGTTTATCAGGGGCCGGTGGCTACACCTTC. Its translation: CASSLSGAGGYTF.

The rearrangement joins TRBV5-8 to TRBJ1-2; D may be TRBD1 (5 bases). The CDR3 spans 14 residues. Deletions cut 2 bases from V and 2 bases from J, with 10 bases between. From germline, CDR1 is SGHTS and CDR2 YDEGEE. The CDR3 DNA reads as TGTGCCAGCAGCTTAACAGGTCCAAACTATGGCTACACCTTC. It encodes CASSLTGPNYGYTF.